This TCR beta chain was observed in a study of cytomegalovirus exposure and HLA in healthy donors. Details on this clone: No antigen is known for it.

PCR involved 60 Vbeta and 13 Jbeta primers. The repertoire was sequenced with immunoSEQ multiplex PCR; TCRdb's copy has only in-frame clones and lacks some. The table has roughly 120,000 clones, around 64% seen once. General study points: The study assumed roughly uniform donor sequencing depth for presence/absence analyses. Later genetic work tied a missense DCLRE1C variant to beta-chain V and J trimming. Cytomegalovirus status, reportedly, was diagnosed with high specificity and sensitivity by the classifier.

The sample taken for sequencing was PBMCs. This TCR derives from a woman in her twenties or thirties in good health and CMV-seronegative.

CDR3 DNA sequence: TGTGCCAGCAGCTATATAGCGGCTTACTACGAGCAGTACTTC. Translating gives CASSYIAAYYEQYF. The genes are TRBV28 and TRBJ2-7; a possible D gene is TRBD2 (6 bases). The germline CDR1 and CDR2 sequences are MDHEN and SYDVKM. There are 14 residues in the CDR3. V was clipped by 6 bases and J by 3 bases, with 15 bases between them.